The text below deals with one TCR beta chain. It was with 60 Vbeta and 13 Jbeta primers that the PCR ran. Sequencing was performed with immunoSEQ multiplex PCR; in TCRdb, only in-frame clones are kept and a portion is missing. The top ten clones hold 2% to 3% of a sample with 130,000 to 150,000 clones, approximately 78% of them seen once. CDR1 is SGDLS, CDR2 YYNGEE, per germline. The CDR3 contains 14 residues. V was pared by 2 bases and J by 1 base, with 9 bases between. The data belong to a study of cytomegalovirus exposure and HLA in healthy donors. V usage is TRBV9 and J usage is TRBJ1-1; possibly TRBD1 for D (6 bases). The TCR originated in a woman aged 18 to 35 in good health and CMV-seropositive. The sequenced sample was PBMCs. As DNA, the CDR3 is TGTGCCAGCAGCGTGGGGGCGACGAACACTGAAGCTTTCTTT. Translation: CASSVGATNTEAFF. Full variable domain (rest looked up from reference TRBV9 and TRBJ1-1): DSGVTQTPKHLITATGQRVTLRCSPRSGDLSVYWYQQSLDQGLQFLIQYYNGEERAKGNILERFSAQQFPDLHSELNLSSLELGDSALYFCASSVGATNTEAFFGQGTRLTVV.